A selection of T cell receptor beta chains follows, all from one sample in a study of cytomegalovirus exposure and HLA in healthy donors. The data were produced by immunoSEQ multiplex PCR, yet TCRdb's version contains in-frame clones alone and is incomplete. The profile shows roughly 140,000 clones, about 72% of them singletons. The source material was PBMCs. The source of these receptors is a man between 35 and 55 years old in good health and CMV-seronegative. Both conserved end residues are part of each CDR3. The D gene is left open where the match is weak. Clone size is given for some rows only: seen once, a few or many times, or a class if the clone is expanded.

d_gene: -
abundance: -
v_gene: TRBV4-1
j_gene: TRBJ2-5
CDR3nt: TGCGCCAGCAGCCAAGAAGGTACGGGAGAGGCGAAAGAGACCCAGTACTTC
CDR3aa: CASSQEGTGEAKETQYF

d_gene: TRBD1
abundance: -
v_gene: TRBV4-1
j_gene: TRBJ1-2
CDR3nt: TGCGCCAGCAGCCCAGGGACAGGGAGCTCTAACTATGGCTACACCTTC
CDR3aa: CASSPGTGSSNYGYTF

d_gene: -
abundance: -
v_gene: TRBV2
j_gene: TRBJ1-3
CDR3nt: TGTGCCAGCAGTCCAACCCACGCTAACTCTGGAAACACCATATATTTT
CDR3aa: CASSPTHANSGNTIYF

d_gene: -
abundance: -
v_gene: TRBV7-9
j_gene: TRBJ2-3
CDR3nt: TGTGCCAGCAGCCCCAGGGTCTACACGCAGTATTTT
CDR3aa: CASSPRVYTQYF

d_gene: TRBD1
abundance: once
v_gene: TRBV2
j_gene: TRBJ1-1
CDR3nt: TGTGCCAGCAGGGGACAGGGGGCGGGCACTGAAGCTTTCTTT
CDR3aa: CASRGQGAGTEAFF

d_gene: TRBD2
abundance: -
v_gene: TRBV6-5
j_gene: TRBJ2-1
CDR3nt: TGTGCCAGCAGCGGGACTAGCGTCGACAATGAGCAGTTCTTC
CDR3aa: CASSGTSVDNEQFF

d_gene: TRBD2
abundance: few
v_gene: TRBV7-9
j_gene: TRBJ2-1
CDR3nt: TGTGCCAGCAGGTCACTAGCGGGAGCCATAAATGAGCAGTTCTTC
CDR3aa: CASRSLAGAINEQFF

d_gene: -
abundance: once
v_gene: TRBV6-1
j_gene: TRBJ2-7
CDR3nt: TGTGCCAGCACCATCCAACCAAAGACAGAGCAGTACTTC
CDR3aa: CASTIQPKTEQYF

d_gene: -
abundance: once
v_gene: TRBV5-4
j_gene: TRBJ2-1
CDR3nt: TGTGCCAGCAGCTTGGAAAGCGGGCGCTCCTACAATGAGCAGTTCTTC
CDR3aa: CASSLESGRSYNEQFF

d_gene: -
abundance: -
v_gene: TRBV7-9
j_gene: TRBJ2-7
CDR3nt: TGTGCCAGCAGCAAGCAGGGGCCCATCGTGGGAGAGCAGTACTTC
CDR3aa: CASSKQGPIVGEQYF

d_gene: -
abundance: -
v_gene: TRBV7-2
j_gene: TRBJ1-1
CDR3nt: TGTGCCAGCAGCTTAAGGGGCACACGCACTGAAGCTTTCTTT
CDR3aa: CASSLRGTRTEAFF

d_gene: TRBD1
abundance: -
v_gene: TRBV19
j_gene: TRBJ1-2
CDR3nt: TGTGCCAGTAGTCATAGGACAGGGGGCGACTATGGCTACACCTTC
CDR3aa: CASSHRTGGDYGYTF

d_gene: -
abundance: -
v_gene: TRBV5-6
j_gene: TRBJ2-5
CDR3nt: TGTGCCAGCAGCTTGTATTCAGGGTTAGAGACCCAGTACTTC
CDR3aa: CASSLYSGLETQYF

d_gene: -
abundance: -
v_gene: TRBV10-3
j_gene: TRBJ1-2
CDR3nt: TGTGCCATCGATGACAGCGACAAAAACTATGGCTACACCTTC
CDR3aa: CAIDDSDKNYGYTF

d_gene: -
abundance: few
v_gene: TRBV19
j_gene: TRBJ1-5
CDR3nt: TGTGCCAGTAGTATAAGCAGGGGACAACTAAGGAATCAGCCCCAGCATTTT
CDR3aa: CASSISRGQLRNQPQHF